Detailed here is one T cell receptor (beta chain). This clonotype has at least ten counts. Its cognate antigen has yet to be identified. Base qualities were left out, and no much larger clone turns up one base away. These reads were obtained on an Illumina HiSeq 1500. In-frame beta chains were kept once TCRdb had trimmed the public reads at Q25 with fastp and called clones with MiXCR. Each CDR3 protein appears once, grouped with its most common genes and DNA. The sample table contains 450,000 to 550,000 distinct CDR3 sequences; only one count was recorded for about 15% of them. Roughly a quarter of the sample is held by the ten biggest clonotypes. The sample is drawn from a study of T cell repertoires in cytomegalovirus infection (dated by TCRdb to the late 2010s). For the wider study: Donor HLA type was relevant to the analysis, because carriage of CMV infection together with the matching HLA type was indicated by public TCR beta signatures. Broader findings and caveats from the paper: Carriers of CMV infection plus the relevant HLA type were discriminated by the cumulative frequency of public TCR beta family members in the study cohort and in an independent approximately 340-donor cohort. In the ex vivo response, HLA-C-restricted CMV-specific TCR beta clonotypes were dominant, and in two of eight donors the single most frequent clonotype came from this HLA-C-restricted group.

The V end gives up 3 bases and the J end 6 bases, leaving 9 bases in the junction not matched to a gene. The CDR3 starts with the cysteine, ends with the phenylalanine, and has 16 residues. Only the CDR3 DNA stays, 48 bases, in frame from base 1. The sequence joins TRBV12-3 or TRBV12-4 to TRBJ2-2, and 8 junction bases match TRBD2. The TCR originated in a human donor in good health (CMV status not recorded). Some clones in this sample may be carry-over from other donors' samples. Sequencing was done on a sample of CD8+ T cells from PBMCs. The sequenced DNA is TGTGCCAGCAGTTTCACCGGGAGGGAAGTGGCCGGGGAGCTGTTTTTT. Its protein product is CASSFTGREVAGELFF.